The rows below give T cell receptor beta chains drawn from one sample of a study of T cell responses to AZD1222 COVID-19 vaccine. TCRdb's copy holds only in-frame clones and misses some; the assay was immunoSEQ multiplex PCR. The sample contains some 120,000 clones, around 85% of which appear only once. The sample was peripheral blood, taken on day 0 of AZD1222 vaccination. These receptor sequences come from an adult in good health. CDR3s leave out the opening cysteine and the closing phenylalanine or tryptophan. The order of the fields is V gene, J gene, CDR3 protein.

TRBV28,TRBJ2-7,ASSLSLTGGIGQY
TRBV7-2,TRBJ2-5,ASRPTRDYRRTY
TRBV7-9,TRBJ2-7,ASSPDAQGTEQY
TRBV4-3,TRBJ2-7,ASSQLGGGSYEQY
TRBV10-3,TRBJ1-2,AISESTNYGYT
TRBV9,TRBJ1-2,ASNADPGRDYGYT
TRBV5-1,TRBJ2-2,ASSLDGTGELF
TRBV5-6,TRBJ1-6,ASSLGTAGNSPLH
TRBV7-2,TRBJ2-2,ASSLGLVVTGELF
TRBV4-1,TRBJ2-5,ASSQGLQETQY
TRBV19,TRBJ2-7,ASRSERGGIYEQY
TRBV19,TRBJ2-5,ASSWQGAETQY
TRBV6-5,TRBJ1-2,ASNPTGKGYGYT
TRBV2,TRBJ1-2,ASSADSNYGYT
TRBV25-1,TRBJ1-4,ASSEQGASNEKLF
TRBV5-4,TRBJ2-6,ASRYEQGGGANVLT
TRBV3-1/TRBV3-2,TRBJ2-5,ASSARGGGAQETQY
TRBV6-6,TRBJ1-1,ASSYFLGGAEAF
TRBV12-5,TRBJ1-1,ASGFPWGLQDTEAF
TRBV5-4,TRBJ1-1,ASSSLFETEAF
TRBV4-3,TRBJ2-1,ASSLNRASYNEQF
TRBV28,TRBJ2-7,ASSMLRTTYEQY
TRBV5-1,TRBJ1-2,ASSSITGGYGYT
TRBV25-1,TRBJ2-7,ASSELGFYEQY
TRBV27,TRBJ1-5,ASRRGSGDNQPQH
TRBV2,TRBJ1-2,ASMARGGINYGYT
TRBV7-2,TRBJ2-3,ASSSWSSGGPQY
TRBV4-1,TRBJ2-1,ASSQRHFTDNEQF
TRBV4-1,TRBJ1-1,ASSQVGQGPMNTEAF
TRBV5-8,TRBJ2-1,ASSFGVRPQF
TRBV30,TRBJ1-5,ASGDRRNQPQH
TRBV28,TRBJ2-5,ASSSGLQY
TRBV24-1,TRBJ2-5,ATSDTGELAQETQY
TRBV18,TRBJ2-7,ASSPSTVSYEQY
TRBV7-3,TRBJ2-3,ASSRSGGTDTQY
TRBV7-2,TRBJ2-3,ASSTGLAGVPYTDTQY
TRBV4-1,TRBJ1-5,ASSHEEGLANQPQH
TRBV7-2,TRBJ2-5,ASSFLGTTY
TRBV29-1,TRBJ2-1,SVGGTGSYNEQF
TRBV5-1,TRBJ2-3,ASSARGVSTDTQY
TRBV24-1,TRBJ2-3,ATSDFGATDTQY